The 2 T cell receptor beta chains presented below share a single source sample, sequenced in a study of blood T cell repertoires in COVID-19 (dated by TCRdb to the early 2020s). To prepare the library, the immunoSEQ multiplex PCR assay was applied. The clones in this table, taken by TCRdb from immuneACCESS, are in-frame only. Not every clone is retained; where verified, under half of the shortfall comes from an unresolved V gene, and the cause of the rest is unknown. For this sample the table gives 250,000 or so clones, of which around nine tenths were detected only once. Clones ranked in the top ten supply over 3% of the sample. The sample comprised PBMCs or T cells enriched from blood (not recorded which). Every receptor here comes from a woman aged 40 to 55 who had been exposed to COVID-19.

The chain recombines TRBV2 with TRBJ1-4; D call uncertain. Trimming took off 6 bases at V and 2 bases at J, with 13 bases between the two ends. This CDR3 is built from 15 residues. The germline V gene encodes CDR1 SNHLY and CDR2 FYNNEI. The CDR3 is CASSSEGVTNEKLFF. For the CDR3, the DNA is TGTGCCAGCAGCAGTGAGGGTGTTACTAATGAAAAACTGTTTTTT.

The chain carries TRBV30 and TRBJ1-5; 7 nucleotides line up with TRBD1. The CDR3 is made up of 17 amino acids. Germline CDR1 is GTSNPN and CDR2 is SVGIG (reference sequence). V was clipped by 1 base and J by 0 bases; unmatched bases: 9. The CDR3 region has the DNA TGTGCCTGGAGTGCCCCAGGGGGACTGAATAGCAATCAGCCCCAGCATTTT. Its protein is CAWSAPGGLNSNQPQHF. The full variable domain, completed using reference TRBV30 and TRBJ1-5, is SQTIHQWPATLVQPVGSPLSLECTVEGTSNPNLYWYRQAAGRGLQLLFYSVGIGQISSEVPQNLSASRPQDRQFILSSKKLLLSDSGFYLCAWSAPGGLNSNQPQHFGDGTRLSIL.